This T cell receptor beta chain was identified during a study of lymphopenia after photon versus proton radiotherapy. This CDR3 comprises 16 residues. In germline, CDR1 is ENHRY, CDR2 SYGVKD. The V gene lost 7 bases and the J gene lost 0 bases, with 16 bases spanning the gap. For this clone: Its antigen is not known.

Whole-study findings and limits: Relative stability marked proton patients; photon patients lost diversity and naive cells. Only patients who died were analyzed for survival; proton advantage is unproven. After lymphocyte nadir, photon-treated repertoires showed oligoclonal expansion, especially CD8+ Temra. Larger post-nadir TCR diversity loss correlated inversely with survival in deceased patients.

TCRdb keeps only in-frame clones here, not all; method: immunoSEQ multiplex PCR. Of approximately 65,000 clones listed, around 90% are singletons. The V and J genes are TRBV10-3 and TRBJ2-1, with D possibly matching TRBD2 (6 bases). The TCR originated in a man older than 75 with esophageal cancer. This sample comprised peripheral blood, obtained from a patient treated with proton-based radiotherapy. The CDR3 coding sequence is TGTGCCATCACCCCCCAGCGGGCTAGCTCCTACAATGAGCAGTTCTTC. Its protein is CAITPQRASSYNEQFF.